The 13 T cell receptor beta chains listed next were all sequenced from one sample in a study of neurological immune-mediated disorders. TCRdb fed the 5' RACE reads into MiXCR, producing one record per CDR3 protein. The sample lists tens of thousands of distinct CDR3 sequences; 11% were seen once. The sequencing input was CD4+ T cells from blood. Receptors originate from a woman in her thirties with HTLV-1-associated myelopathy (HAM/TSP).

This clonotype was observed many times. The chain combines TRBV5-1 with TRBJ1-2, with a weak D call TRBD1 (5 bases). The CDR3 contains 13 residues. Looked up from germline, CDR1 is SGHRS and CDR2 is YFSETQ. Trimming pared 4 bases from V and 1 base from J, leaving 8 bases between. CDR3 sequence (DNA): TGCGCCAGCAGCCTCGACAGTAACTATGGCTACACCTTC. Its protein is CASSLDSNYGYTF.

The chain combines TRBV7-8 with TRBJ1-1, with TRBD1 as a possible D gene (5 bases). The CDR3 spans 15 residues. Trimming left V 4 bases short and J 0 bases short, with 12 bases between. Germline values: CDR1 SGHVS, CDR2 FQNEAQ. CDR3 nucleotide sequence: TGTGCCAGCAGCTCCAGGGTAGCCATGAACACTGAAGCTTTCTTT. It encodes CASSSRVAMNTEAFF.

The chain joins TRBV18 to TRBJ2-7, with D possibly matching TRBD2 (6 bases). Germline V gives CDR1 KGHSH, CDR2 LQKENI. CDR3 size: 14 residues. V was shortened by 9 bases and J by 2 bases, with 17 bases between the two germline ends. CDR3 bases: TGTGCCAGTATAGCGGACGCAGGAACCTACGAGCAGTACTTC. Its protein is CASIADAGTYEQYF.

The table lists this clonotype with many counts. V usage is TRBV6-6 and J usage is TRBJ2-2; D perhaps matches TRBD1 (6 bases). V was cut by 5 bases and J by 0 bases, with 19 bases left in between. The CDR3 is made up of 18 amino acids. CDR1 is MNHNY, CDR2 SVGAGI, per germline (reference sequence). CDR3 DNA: TGTGCCAGCAGTCACCTCCTGGACAGACTTCCGAACACCGGGGAGCTGTTTTTT. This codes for CASSHLLDRLPNTGELFF.

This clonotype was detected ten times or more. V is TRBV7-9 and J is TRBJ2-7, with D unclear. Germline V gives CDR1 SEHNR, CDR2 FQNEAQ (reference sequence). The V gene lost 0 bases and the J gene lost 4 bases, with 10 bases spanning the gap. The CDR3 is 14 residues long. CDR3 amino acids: CASSLAATSYEQYF. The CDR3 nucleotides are TGTGCCAGCAGCTTAGCGGCGACAAGTTACGAGCAGTACTTC.

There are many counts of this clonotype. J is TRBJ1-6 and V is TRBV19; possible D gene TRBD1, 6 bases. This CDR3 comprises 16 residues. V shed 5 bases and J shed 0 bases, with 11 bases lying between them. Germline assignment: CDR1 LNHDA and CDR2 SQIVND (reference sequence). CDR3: CASSPRGHSYNSPLHF. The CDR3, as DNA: TGTGCCAGTAGTCCTCGGGGACACTCCTATAATTCACCCCTCCACTTT.

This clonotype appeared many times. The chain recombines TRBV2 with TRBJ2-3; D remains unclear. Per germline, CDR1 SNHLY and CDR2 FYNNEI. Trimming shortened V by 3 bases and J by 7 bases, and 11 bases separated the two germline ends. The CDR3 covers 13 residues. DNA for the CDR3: TGTGCCAGCAGTGACAGAGGAGTGAATACGCAGTATTTT. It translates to CASSDRGVNTQYF.

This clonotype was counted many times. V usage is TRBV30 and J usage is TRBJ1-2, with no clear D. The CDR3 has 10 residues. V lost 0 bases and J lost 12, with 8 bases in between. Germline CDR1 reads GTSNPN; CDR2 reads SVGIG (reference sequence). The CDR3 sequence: CAWSVRENTF. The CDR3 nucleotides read TGTGCCTGGAGTGTACGGGAAAACACCTTC.

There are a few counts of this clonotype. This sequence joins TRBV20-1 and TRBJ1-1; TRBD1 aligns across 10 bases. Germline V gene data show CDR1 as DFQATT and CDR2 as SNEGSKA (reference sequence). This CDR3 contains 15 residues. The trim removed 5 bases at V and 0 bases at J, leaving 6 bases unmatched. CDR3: CSAGQGGAVNTEAFF. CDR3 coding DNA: TGCAGTGCTGGACAGGGGGGGGCGGTGAACACTGAAGCTTTCTTT.

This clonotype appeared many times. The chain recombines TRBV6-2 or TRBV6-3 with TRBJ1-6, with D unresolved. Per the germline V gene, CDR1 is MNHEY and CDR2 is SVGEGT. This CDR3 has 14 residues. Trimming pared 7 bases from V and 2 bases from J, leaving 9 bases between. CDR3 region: CASTSTTYNSPLHF. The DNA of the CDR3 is TGTGCCAGCACCTCGACTACCTATAATTCACCCCTCCACTTT.

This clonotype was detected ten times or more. CDR3: CASSPRIRDGDSGNTIYF. DNA of the CDR3: TGTGCCAGCAGCCCGCGTATCCGGGACGGTGACTCTGGAAACACCATATATTTT. The rearrangement joins TRBV7-9 to TRBJ1-3, with D perhaps TRBD1 (5 bases). The CDR3 spans 18 residues. Trimming shortened V by 5 bases and J by 0 bases, and 20 bases separated the two germline ends. Per the germline V gene, CDR1 is SEHNR and CDR2 is FQNEAQ (reference sequence).

The CDR3 reads CSPSPGQGNEKLFF. In DNA, the CDR3 is TGCAGTCCGAGTCCGGGACAGGGCAACGAAAAACTGTTTTTT. The chain is built from TRBV20-1 and TRBJ1-4, with 9 bases fitting TRBD1. Germline V lookup: CDR1 DFQATT, CDR2 SNEGSKA (reference sequence). The V segment lost 8 bases and the J segment 8 bases; nucleotides outside the gene matches: 12. The length of the CDR3 is 14 residues.

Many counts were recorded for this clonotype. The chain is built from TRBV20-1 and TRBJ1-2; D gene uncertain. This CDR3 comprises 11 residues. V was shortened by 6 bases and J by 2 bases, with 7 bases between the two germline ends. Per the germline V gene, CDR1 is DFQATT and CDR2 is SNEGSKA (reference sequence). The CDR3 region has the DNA TGCAGTGCCAGGAACAACTATGGCTACACCTTC. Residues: CSARNNYGYTF.